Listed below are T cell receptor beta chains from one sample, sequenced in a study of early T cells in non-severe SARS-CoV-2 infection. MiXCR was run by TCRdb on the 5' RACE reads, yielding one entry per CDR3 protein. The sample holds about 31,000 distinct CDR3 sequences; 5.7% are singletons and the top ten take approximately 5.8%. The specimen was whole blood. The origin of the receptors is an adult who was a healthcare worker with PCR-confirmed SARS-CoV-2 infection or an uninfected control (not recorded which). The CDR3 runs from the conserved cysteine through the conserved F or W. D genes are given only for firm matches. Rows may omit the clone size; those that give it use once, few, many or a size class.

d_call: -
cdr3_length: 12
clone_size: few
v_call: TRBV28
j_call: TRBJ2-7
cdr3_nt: TGTGCAACCGGGTCGGGGTATCGCGAGCAGTACTTC
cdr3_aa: CATGSGYREQYF

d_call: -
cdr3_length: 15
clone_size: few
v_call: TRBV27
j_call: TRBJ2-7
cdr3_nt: TGTGCCAGCAGTTTAAACAGTGCTGTTCCCTACGAGCAGTACTTC
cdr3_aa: CASSLNSAVPYEQYF

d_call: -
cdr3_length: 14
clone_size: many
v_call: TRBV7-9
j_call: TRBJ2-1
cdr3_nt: TGTGCCAGCAGCTTAGTGCTGACTAACAATGAGCAGTTCTTC
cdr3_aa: CASSLVLTNNEQFF

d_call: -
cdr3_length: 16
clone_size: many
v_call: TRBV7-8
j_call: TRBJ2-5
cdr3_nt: TGTGCCAGCAGCTCGACTAGGACTGTATTGTTGGAGACCCAGTACTTC
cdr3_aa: CASSSTRTVLLETQYF

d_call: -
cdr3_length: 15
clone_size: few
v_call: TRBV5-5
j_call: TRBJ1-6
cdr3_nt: TGTGCCAGCAGCTCTATCGGGGGGCGCCGGTCACCCCTCCACTTT
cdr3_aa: CASSSIGGRRSPLHF

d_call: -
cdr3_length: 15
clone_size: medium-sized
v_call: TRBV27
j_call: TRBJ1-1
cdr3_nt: TGTGCCAGCAGTCCAACTTATCTGGCGAACACTGAAGCTTTCTTT
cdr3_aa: CASSPTYLANTEAFF

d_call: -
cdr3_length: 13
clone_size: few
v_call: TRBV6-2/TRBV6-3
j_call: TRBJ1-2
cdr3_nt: TGTGCCAGCCTACCTGGAGAATACTATGGCTACACCTTC
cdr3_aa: CASLPGEYYGYTF

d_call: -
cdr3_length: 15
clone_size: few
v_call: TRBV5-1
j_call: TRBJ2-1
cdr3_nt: TGCGCCAGCAGATTGGAGACCCCCCTCTACAATGAGCAGTTCTTC
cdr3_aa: CASRLETPLYNEQFF

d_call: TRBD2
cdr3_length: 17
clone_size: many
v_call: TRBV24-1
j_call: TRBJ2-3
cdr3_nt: TGTGCCACCAGGGAGGGCCCCGGGACTAGCGGGAGAGATACGCAGTATTTT
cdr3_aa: CATREGPGTSGRDTQYF

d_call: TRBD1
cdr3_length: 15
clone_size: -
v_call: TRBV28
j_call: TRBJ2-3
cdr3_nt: TGTGCCAGCAGTTTCTCCGGGACAGGGACAGATACGCAGTATTTT
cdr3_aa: CASSFSGTGTDTQYF

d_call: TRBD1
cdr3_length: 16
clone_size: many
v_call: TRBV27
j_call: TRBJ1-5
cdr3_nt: TGTGCCAGCAGTTCACGATCGACAGGGTACAATCAGCCCCAGCATTTT
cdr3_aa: CASSSRSTGYNQPQHF

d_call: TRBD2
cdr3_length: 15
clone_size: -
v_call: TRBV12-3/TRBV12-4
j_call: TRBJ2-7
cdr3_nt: TGTGCCAGCAGTACACGGACTAGCGGCCGCTACGAGCAGTACTTC
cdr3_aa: CASSTRTSGRYEQYF

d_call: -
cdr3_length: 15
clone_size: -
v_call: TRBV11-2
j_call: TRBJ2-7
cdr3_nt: TGTGCCAGCAGCTTAGAATTTGGACAGCGCTACGAGCAGTACTTC
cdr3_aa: CASSLEFGQRYEQYF

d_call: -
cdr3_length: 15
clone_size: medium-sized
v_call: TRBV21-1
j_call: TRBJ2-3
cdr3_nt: TGTGCCAGCAGCGCTGATGAGGGGGGCACAGATACGCAGTATTTT
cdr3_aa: CASSADEGGTDTQYF

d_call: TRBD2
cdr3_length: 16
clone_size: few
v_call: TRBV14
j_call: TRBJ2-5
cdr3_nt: TGTGCCAGCAGCCTGGGACTAGCAGCGAACCAAGAGACCCAGTACTTC
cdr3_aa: CASSLGLAANQETQYF

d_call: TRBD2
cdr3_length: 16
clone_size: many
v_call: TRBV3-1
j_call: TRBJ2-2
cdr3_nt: TGTGCCAGCAGCTATACCGGACTAGCGGGGCCCGGGGAGCTGTTTTTT
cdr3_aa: CASSYTGLAGPGELFF

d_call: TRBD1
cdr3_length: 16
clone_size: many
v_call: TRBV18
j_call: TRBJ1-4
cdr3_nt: TGTGCCAGCTCACCCAACCAGGGACAGGGGAATGAAAAACTGTTTTTT
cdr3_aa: CASSPNQGQGNEKLFF

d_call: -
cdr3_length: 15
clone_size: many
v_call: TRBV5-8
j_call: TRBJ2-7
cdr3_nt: TGTGCCAGCAACACCCCAGTTGGATCCCACTACGAGCAGTACTTC
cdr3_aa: CASNTPVGSHYEQYF

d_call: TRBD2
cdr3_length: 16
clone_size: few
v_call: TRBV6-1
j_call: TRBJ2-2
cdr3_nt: TGTGCCAGCACCGTACTAGCGGGAGGGCCGACCGGGGAGCTGTTTTTT
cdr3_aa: CASTVLAGGPTGELFF

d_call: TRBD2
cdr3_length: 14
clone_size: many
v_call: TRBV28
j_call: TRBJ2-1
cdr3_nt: TGTGCCAGCAAAGGCCGGGGGGGGATCGGTGAGCAGTTCTTC
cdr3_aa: CASKGRGGIGEQFF

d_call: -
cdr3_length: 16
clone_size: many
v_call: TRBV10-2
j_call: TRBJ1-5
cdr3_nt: TGCGCCAGCAGCCTTACAGGACCCTATAGCAATCAGCCCCAGCATTTT
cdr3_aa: CASSLTGPYSNQPQHF

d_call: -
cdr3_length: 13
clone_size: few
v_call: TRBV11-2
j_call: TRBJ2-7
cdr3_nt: TGTGCCAGCAGCTTAGGCCGGCGATACGAGCAGTACTTC
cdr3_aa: CASSLGRRYEQYF

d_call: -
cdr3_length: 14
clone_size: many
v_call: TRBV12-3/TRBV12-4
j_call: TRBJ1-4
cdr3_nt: TGTGCCAGCAGCCGGATCTCAACTAATGAAAAACTGTTTTTT
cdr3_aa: CASSRISTNEKLFF

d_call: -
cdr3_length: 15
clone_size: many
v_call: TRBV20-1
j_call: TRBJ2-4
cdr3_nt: TGCAGTGCTAGAAGCTTCTTCACGGCCAAAAACATTCAGTACTTC
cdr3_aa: CSARSFFTAKNIQYF

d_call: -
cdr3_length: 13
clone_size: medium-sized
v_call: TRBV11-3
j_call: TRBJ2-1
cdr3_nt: TGTGCCAGCAGCAGGGACTCCTACAATGAGCAGTTCTTC
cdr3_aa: CASSRDSYNEQFF

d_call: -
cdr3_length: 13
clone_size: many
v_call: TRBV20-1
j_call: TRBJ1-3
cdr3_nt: TGCAGTGCTAGAGTTCCCGGATCAGTAACCATATATTTT
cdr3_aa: CSARVPGSVTIYF

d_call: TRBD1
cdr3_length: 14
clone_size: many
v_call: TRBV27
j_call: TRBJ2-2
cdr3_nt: TGTGCCCCGGCACAGGACAGGGATCGCGGGGAGCTGTTTTTT
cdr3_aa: CAPAQDRDRGELFF

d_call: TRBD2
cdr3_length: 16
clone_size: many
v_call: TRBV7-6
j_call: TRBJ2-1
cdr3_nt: TGTGCCAGCAGCTACGACCTACTAGCGGGAGCGGTTGAGCAGTTCTTC
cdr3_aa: CASSYDLLAGAVEQFF

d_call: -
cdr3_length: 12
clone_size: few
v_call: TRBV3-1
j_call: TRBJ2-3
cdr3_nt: TGTGCCAGCAGCCAACGAACAGATACGCAGTATTTT
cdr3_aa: CASSQRTDTQYF

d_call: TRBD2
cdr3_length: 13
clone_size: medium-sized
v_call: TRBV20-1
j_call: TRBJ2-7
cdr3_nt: TGCAGTGTACCTCGCGGGAGCTCCTACGAGCAGTACTTC
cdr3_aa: CSVPRGSSYEQYF

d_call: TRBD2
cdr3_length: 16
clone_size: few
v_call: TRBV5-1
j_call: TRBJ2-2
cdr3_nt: TGCGCCAGCAGCTTTCTAGCGGGAGGCAGGACCGGGGAGCTGTTTTTT
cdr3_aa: CASSFLAGGRTGELFF

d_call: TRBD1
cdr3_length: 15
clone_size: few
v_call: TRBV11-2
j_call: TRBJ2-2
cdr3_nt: TGTGCCAGCAGCTTAAGGGACAGGGACACCGGGGAGCTGTTTTTT
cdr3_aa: CASSLRDRDTGELFF

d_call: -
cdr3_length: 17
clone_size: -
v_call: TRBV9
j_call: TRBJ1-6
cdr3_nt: TGTGCCAGCAGCGTACGTCCTACTGGACCCTCAAATTCACCCCTCCACTTT
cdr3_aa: CASSVRPTGPSNSPLHF

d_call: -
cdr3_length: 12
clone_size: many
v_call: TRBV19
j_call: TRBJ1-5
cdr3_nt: TGTGCCAGTAGGGCAGGGAATCAGCCCCAGCATTTT
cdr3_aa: CASRAGNQPQHF

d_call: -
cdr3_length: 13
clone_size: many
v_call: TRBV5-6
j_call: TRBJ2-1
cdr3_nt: TGTGCCAGCAGCTTGGGGGTAGATTTGGTGCAGTTCTTC
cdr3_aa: CASSLGVDLVQFF

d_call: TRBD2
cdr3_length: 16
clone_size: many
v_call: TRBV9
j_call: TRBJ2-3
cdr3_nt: TGTGCCAGCAGCCCGATGTTAGCGGGGCTAGATGATACGCAGTATTTT
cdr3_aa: CASSPMLAGLDDTQYF

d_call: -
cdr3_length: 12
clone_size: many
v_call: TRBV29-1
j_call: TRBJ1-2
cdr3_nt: TGCAGCGTAGACACAGGAATCTATGGCTACACCTTC
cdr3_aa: CSVDTGIYGYTF

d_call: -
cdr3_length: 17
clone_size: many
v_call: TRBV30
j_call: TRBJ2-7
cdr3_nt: TGTGCCTGGGAAGGGGGAGGAGAAGCGAAAAGCTCCTACGAGCAGTACTTC
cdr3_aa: CAWEGGGEAKSSYEQYF

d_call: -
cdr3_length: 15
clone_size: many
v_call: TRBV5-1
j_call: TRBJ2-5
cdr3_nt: TGCGCCAGCAGCTTGTTCGGGGGCGGCCAAGAGACCCAGTACTTC
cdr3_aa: CASSLFGGGQETQYF

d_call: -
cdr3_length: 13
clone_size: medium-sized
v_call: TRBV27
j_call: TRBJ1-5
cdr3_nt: TGTGCCAGCAGTTTATCGGGGGAAAAGCCCCAGCATTTT
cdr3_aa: CASSLSGEKPQHF

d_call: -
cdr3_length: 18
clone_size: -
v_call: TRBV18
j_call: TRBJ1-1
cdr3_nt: TGTGCCAGCTCGCTACTCCCCGCAGGGGTTGTAATGAACACTGAAGCTTTCTTT
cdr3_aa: CASSLLPAGVVMNTEAFF

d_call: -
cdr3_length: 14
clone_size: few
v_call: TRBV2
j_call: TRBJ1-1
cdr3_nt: TGTGCCAGCAGCATGTTCGGAAAGAGGACTGAAGCTTTCTTT
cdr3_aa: CASSMFGKRTEAFF

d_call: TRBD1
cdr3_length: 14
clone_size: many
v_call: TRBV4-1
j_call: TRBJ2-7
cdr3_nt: TGCGCCAGCAGCCAAGGCAGGGGGCTTTACGAGCAGTACTTC
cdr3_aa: CASSQGRGLYEQYF

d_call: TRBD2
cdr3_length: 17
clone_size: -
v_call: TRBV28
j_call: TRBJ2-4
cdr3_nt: TGTGCCAGCAGTCCCCGGGATCTTAAGCGGGGGAGGGTCATTCAGTACTTC
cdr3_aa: CASSPRDLKRGRVIQYF

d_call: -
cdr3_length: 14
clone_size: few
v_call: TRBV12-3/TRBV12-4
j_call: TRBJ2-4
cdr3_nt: TGTGCCAGCAGTTTAGTGTCCGGGAAGGACATTCAGTACTTC
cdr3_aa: CASSLVSGKDIQYF

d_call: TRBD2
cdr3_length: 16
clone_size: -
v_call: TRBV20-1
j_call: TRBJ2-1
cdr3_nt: TGCAGTGCTCTTTTTAGCGGGAGTATACGGTACAATGAGCAGTTCTTC
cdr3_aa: CSALFSGSIRYNEQFF

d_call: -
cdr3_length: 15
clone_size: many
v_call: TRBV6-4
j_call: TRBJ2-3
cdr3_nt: TGTGCCAGCAGTGTTACATCAGGGTACACAGATACGCAGTATTTT
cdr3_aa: CASSVTSGYTDTQYF

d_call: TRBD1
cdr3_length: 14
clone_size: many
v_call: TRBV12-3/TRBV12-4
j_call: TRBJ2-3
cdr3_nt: TGTGCCAGCAGTTTTTCAGGGGGCGCAGATACGCAGTATTTT
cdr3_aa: CASSFSGGADTQYF

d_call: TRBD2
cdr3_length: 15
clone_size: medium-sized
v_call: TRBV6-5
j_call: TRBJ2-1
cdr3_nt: TGTGCCAGCAGCAGACTAGCGGGGGACTACAATGAGCAGTTCTTC
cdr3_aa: CASSRLAGDYNEQFF

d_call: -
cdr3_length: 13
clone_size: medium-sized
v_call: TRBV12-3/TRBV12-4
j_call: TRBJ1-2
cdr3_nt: TGTGCCAGCAGCTTCAGGGTTCAAGGAGGCTACACCTTC
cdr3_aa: CASSFRVQGGYTF

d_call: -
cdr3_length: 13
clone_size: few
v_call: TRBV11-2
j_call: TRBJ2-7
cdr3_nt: TGTGCCAGCAGCTTAGCGGGAAGGTACGAGCAGTACTTC
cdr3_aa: CASSLAGRYEQYF